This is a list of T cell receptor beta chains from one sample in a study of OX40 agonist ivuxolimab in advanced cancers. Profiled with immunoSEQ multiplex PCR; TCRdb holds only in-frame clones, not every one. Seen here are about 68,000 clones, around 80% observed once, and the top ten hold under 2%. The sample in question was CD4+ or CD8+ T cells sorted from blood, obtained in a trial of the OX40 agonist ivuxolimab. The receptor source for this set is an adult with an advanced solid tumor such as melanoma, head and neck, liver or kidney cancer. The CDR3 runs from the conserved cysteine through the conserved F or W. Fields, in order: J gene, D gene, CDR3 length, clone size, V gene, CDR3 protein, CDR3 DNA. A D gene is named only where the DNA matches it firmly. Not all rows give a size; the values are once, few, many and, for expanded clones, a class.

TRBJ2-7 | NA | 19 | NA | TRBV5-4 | CASSLPQKMGEGRNYEQYF | TGTGCCAGCAGCTTACCCCAAAAGATGGGAGAGGGTCGGAACTACGAGCAGTACTTC
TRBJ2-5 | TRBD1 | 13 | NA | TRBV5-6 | CASSWDRQETQYF | TGTGCCAGCAGTTGGGACAGACAAGAGACCCAGTACTTC
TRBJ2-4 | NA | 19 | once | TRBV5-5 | CASRSRAASSLEAKNIQYF | TGTGCCAGCAGAAGTAGGGCGGCTTCCTCCCTGGAGGCCAAAAACATTCAGTACTTC
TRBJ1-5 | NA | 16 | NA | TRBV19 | CASSLTTDYSNQPQHF | TGTGCCAGTAGTCTTACGACGGATTATAGCAATCAGCCCCAGCATTTT
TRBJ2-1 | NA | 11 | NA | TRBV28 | CASRTYNEQFF | TGTGCCAGCAGGACATACAATGAGCAGTTCTTC
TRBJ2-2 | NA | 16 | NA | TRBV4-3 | CASSHQRAPNTGELFF | TGCGCCAGCAGCCATCAGCGGGCCCCGAACACCGGGGAGCTGTTTTTT
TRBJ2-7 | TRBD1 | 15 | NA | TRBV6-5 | CASSLRTGSSYEQYF | TGTGCCAGCAGTCTCCGGACAGGGAGCTCCTACGAGCAGTACTTC
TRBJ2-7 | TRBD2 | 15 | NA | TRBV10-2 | CASRASGRPERGQYF | TGCGCCAGCAGGGCTAGCGGGAGGCCCGAGCGGGGGCAGTACTTC
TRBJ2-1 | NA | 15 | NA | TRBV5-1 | CASSLVGRTSHEQFF | TGCGCCAGCAGCTTGGTTGGGAGAACTTCTCATGAGCAGTTCTTC
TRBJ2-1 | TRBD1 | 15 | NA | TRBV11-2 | CASSWTGRAGNEQFF | TGTGCCAGCAGCTGGACAGGGCGGGCAGGTAATGAGCAGTTCTTC